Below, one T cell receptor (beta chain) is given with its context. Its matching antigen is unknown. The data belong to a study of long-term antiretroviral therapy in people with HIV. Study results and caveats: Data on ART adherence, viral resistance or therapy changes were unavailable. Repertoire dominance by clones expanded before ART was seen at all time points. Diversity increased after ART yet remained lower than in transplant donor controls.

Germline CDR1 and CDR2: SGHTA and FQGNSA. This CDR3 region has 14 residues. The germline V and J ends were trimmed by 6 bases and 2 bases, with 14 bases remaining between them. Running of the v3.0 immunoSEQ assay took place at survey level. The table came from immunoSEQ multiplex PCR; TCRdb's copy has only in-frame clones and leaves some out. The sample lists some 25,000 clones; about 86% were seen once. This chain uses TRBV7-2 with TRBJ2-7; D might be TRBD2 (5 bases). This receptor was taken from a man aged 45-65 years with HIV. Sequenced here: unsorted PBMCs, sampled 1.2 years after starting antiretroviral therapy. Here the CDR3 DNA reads TGTGCCAGCAGACCCGGGGTGGGTACCTACGAGCAGTACTTC. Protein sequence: CASRPGVGTYEQYF.